In this sample, the clone carrying this TCR beta chain turned up a few times. This CDR3 is 18 amino acids long. Germline CDR1 and CDR2: MNHGY and SAAAGT. Deletions cut 6 bases from V and 2 bases from J, with 23 bases between. Using immunoSEQ multiplex PCR, the repertoire was profiled, and TCRdb retains in-frame clones only, with some absent. Counted here are 30,000 to 40,000 clones, just over 35% occurring once; the ten biggest clones make up about 8.9%. The source of the sample is a study of PD-L1 blockade in urothelial cancer. About the study: There were a median of around 1,500 T cells in the tumor samples.

The material sequenced was tumor tissue, taken before atezolizumab (anti-PD-L1) treatment. This sequence joins TRBV6-8 and TRBJ1-5, with a tentative D call TRBD1 (6 bases). The receptor comes from a man aged 55-75 years with urothelial cancer. The chain's CDR3 is CASSSTHLSRTGNQPQHF. CDR3 sequence (DNA): TGTGCCAGCAGCTCAACCCACCTTTCCAGGACAGGCAATCAGCCCCAGCATTTT.